This T cell receptor (beta chain) was identified during a study of CD8+ T cells in alopecia areata. Broader study findings: Lesional scalp exceeded normal scalp in clonality, especially in alopecia totalis/universalis.

As for this clone: What it binds is unknown.

Treatment noted: oral pan-JAK inhibitor, 5-10 mg twice daily. Extracted RNA was reverse transcribed, and the resulting cDNA served as sequencing template. Here immunoSEQ multiplex PCR was the method, and the copy in TCRdb shows in-frame clones only, minus some. The profile shows 150,000 or so clones, about 51% of them singletons. Trimming left V 2 bases short and J 1 base short, with 8 bases between. This CDR3 is 14 amino acids long. CDR1 PRHDT and CDR2 FYEKMQ come from the germline V gene (reference sequence). The chain is built from TRBV13 and TRBJ2-5; unclear D gene. The TCR was taken from a human donor with alopecia areata. This material consisted of CD8+ T cells sorted from blood, taken at week 4, from a patient treated with tofacitinib. CDR3 protein: CASSLWLLQETQYF. CDR3 bases: TGTGCCAGCAGCTTATGGCTTCTCCAAGAGACCCAGTACTTC.